These 25 T cell receptor beta chains came from one sample sequenced in a study of a mutant IDH1 vaccine in newly diagnosed glioma. The time point is: baseline, week 1 (first vaccination visit). The treatment denotes: pre-vaccination baseline after standard-of-care therapy. Profiled with immunoSEQ multiplex PCR; TCRdb holds only in-frame clones, not every one. The table shows more than 50,000 clones, with roughly 85% occurring only once. The sequences come from PBMCs, collected from a glioma patient treated with radiotherapy, temozolomide or both. These receptors were obtained from a man aged 25 to 40 with glioma.

The rearrangement links TRBV5-1 to TRBJ2-5; no definite D call. V lost 4 bases to trimming and J lost 11 bases, with 12 bases between them. This CDR3 has 11 amino acids. CDR1 and CDR2 from the germline V gene are SGHRS and YFSETQ. The CDR3 reads CASSIARKQYF. In DNA form, the CDR3 reads TGCGCCAGCAGCATAGCAAGAAAGCAGTACTTC.

The chain links TRBV28 to TRBJ2-7, with D perhaps matching TRBD1 (5 bases). V lost 4 bases to trimming and J lost 2 bases, with 18 bases between them. The CDR3 extends over 16 amino acids. Germline CDR1 reads MDHEN; CDR2 reads SYDVKM. The CDR3 DNA reads TGTGCCAGCAGTTCCCGAGCGACAGCCGGCCCCTACGAGCAGTACTTC. Its protein is CASSSRATAGPYEQYF.

The rearrangement joins TRBV16 to TRBJ1-2; D is perhaps TRBD1 (6 bases). The V gene lost 0 bases and the J gene lost 4 bases, with 21 bases spanning the gap. This CDR3 region has 18 residues. Per germline, CDR1 KGHSY and CDR2 FQNENV. The chain's CDR3 is CASSQSGQGSYSSYGYTF. The CDR3 DNA sequence: TGTGCCAGCAGCCAATCAGGTCAGGGGTCTTACTCGTCCTATGGCTACACCTTC.

The V gene is TRBV25-1, the J gene TRBJ2-7, with D unclear. Germline-derived CDR1 and CDR2 are MGHDK and SYGVNS. Trimming shortened V by 10 bases and J by 3 bases, and 10 bases separated the two germline ends. The CDR3 covers 11 residues. CDR3 nucleotides: TGTGCCACCTTATCACTCTACGAGCAGTACTTC. Its translation is CATLSLYEQYF.

The chain couples TRBV5-1 to TRBJ2-6, with unresolved D. Trimming shortened V by 2 bases and J by 2 bases, and 8 bases separated the two germline ends. CDR1 and CDR2 (germline): SGHRS, YFSETQ. The CDR3 contains 15 residues. CDR3: CASSLVVAGANVLTF. The CDR3 nucleotides read TGCGCCAGCAGCTTAGTGGTGGCTGGGGCCAACGTCCTGACTTTC.

In this sample, this clone turned up a few times. This chain links TRBV25-1 with TRBJ2-7; D is possibly TRBD1 (6 bases). CDR3 length equals 12 residues. Trimming left V 8 bases short and J 3 bases short, with 11 bases between. Germline V gene lookup returns CDR1 MGHDK and CDR2 SYGVNS. DNA for the CDR3: TGTGCCAGCTCCACAGGGTTCTACGAGCAGTACTTC. Protein sequence: CASSTGFYEQYF.

V gene TRBV29-1 combines with J gene TRBJ2-5; D not resolved. The J call is doubtful: the DNA matches TRBJ2-7 better. CDR1 is SQVTM, CDR2 ANQGSEA, per germline. CDR3 size: 11 residues. This CDR3 reads CSVLTPSEQYF. CDR3 nucleotide sequence: TGCAGCGTCCTGACCCCAAGCGAGCAGTACTTC.

CDR3: CASRTVNSNQPQHF. For the CDR3, the DNA is TGTGCCAGTAGGACAGTAAATAGCAATCAGCCCCAGCATTTT. The chain uses TRBV19 and TRBJ1-5; D may be TRBD1 (5 bases). This CDR3 region has 14 residues. Germline V lookup: CDR1 LNHDA, CDR2 SQIVND (reference sequence). With 6 bases removed from V and 0 bases from J, the gap between germline ends came to 9 bases.

The chain uses TRBV13 and TRBJ1-2; D uncertain. CDR1 and CDR2 from the germline V gene are PRHDT and FYEKMQ (reference sequence). The CDR3 loop spans 15 amino acids. Trimming took 2 bases from V and 1 from J, leaving 11 bases between them. The CDR3 nucleotides read TGTGCCAGCAGCTTATCTTATGACCGTAACTATGGCTACACCTTC. It codes for CASSLSYDRNYGYTF.

This rearrangement joins TRBV5-1 to TRBJ1-3, with D perhaps TRBD1 (6 bases). Trimming stripped 7 bases from V and 0 bases from J, with 14 bases between. There are 15 residues in the CDR3. Looked up from germline, CDR1 is SGHRS and CDR2 is YFSETQ. The CDR3 DNA reads as TGCGCCAGCTGCGAAACAGGGTTCTCTGGAAACACCATATATTTT. Its translation is CASCETGFSGNTIYF.

This clone appeared once. This rearrangement joins TRBV15 to TRBJ1-4; possibly TRBD1 for D (5 bases). Trimming removed 3 bases at V and 3 bases at J, with 11 bases between. The CDR3 length is 15 residues. CDR1 and CDR2 (germline): LNHNV, YYDKDF (reference sequence). The CDR3 bases are TGTGCCACCAGCAGGGGTGGGGCTTCTAATGAAAAACTGTTTTTT. Translation: CATSRGGASNEKLFF.

This clone turned up a few times. V usage is TRBV30 and J usage is TRBJ1-1; a weak D match, TRBD1 (5 bases). The germline V gene has CDR1 GTSNPN and CDR2 SVGIG (reference sequence). V was clipped by 1 base and J by 5 bases, with 17 bases between them. CDR3 size: 15 residues. The CDR3 coding sequence is TGTGCCTGGAGTGAAGGCGGCAGGGCGGGGACTGAAGCTTTCTTT. This encodes CAWSEGGRAGTEAFF. The full variable domain, with the rest looked up from reference TRBV30 and TRBJ1-1, is SQTIHQWPATLVQPVGSPLSLECTVEGTSNPNLYWYRQAAGRGLQLLFYSVGIGQISSEVPQNLSASRPQDRQFILSSKKLLLSDSGFYLCAWSEGGRAGTEAFFGQGTRLTVV.

With regard to this clone: Relative to the germline gene, one junction end is altered; a read error may explain this. The rearrangement uses TRBV6-4 and TRBJ2-1; D is undetermined. From germline, CDR1 is MRHNA and CDR2 SNTAGT. There are 15 residues in the CDR3. The CDR3 sequence is CAGSVAESSYNEQFF. The DNA of the CDR3 is TGTGCCGGCAGTGTTGCGGAGAGCTCCTACAATGAGCAGTTCTTC.

This sequence joins TRBV2 and TRBJ2-7; 10 bases fit TRBD1. The germline CDR1 and CDR2 sequences are SNHLY and FYNNEI. Trimming took 3 bases from V and 5 from J; bases not matched to a gene: 4. This CDR3 has 14 amino acids. This CDR3 is CASSDGQGVDEQYF. The CDR3 region has the DNA TGTGCCAGCAGTGACGGACAGGGGGTCGACGAGCAGTACTTC.

The chain carries TRBV5-6 and TRBJ2-6; D ambiguous. Trimming removed 1 base from V and 0 bases from J, with 8 bases in between. The germline CDR1 and CDR2 sequences are SGHDT and YYEEEE. CDR3 length: 16 amino acids. The chain's CDR3 is CASSLSTGSGANVLTF. The CDR3 nucleotides are TGTGCCAGCAGCTTGTCGACGGGCTCTGGGGCCAACGTCCTGACTTTC.

The chain couples TRBV6-5 to TRBJ2-7; TRBD2 agrees at 12 bases. The germline CDR1 and CDR2 sequences are MNHEY and SVGAGI. The CDR3 is 15 residues long. J gave up 6 bases and V 0 bases, and 3 bases lay outside the gene matches. The CDR3, as DNA: TGTGCCAGCAGTTACTCTTCTAGCGGGGGGGCCGAGCAGTACTTC. The encoded protein is CASSYSSSGGAEQYF.

This clone turned up a few times. The rearrangement joins TRBV23-1 to TRBJ2-5; 10 positions match TRBD1. TRBV23-1 is identified as an open reading frame with a role that is uncertain. The CDR3 runs 14 residues. V shed 6 bases and J 4 bases; nucleotides not matched to a gene: 5. The CDR3 nucleotides are TGCGCCAGCAGCCGGGACAGGGGAGGAGAGACCCAGTACTTC. Protein product: CASSRDRGGETQYF.

The rearrangement links TRBV6-5 to TRBJ2-1, with 10 bases matching TRBD1. The CDR3 extends over 15 amino acids. Germline V gene sequence: CDR1 MNHEY, CDR2 SVGAGI. With 5 bases clipped from V and 5 bases from J, the junction kept 6 bases outside the gene matches. CDR3 DNA: TGTGCCAGCAGTATTGACAGGGGGCGAAACAATGAGCAGTTCTTC. Translated: CASSIDRGRNNEQFF.

This chain uses TRBV2 with TRBJ2-1, with D perhaps matching TRBD2 (6 bases). Germline V lookup: CDR1 SNHLY, CDR2 FYNNEI. The CDR3 spans 16 residues. Trimming took off 7 bases at V and 1 base at J, with 17 bases between the two ends. CDR3 residues: CASKSTTAGSYNEQFF. In DNA form, the CDR3 reads TGTGCCAGCAAGTCCACCACGGCGGGGTCCTACAATGAGCAGTTCTTC.

Note on this clone: Compared with germline, one end of the junction differs, possibly owing to a read error. V usage is TRBV27 and J usage is TRBJ2-7; 8 nucleotides line up with TRBD1. In germline, CDR1 is MNHEY, CDR2 SMNVEV (reference sequence). The CDR3 is 13 residues long. In nucleotides, the CDR3 is TGTGCCAGCAGTCCGACGACAGGGGACGAACAGTACTTC. Translation gives CASSPTTGDEQYF.

In this sample, this clone turned up once. J is TRBJ1-5 and V is TRBV10-2, with D unresolved. Trimming pared 3 bases from V and 3 bases from J, leaving 9 bases between. The CDR3 loop spans 14 amino acids. Germline lookup yields CDR1 WSHSY and CDR2 SAAADI. CDR3 loop: CASSEVQSNQPQHF. In DNA form, the CDR3 reads TGCGCCAGCAGTGAAGTACAGTCCAATCAGCCCCAGCATTTT.

This chain uses TRBV2 with TRBJ2-7; D is possibly TRBD1 (5 bases). Looked up from germline, CDR1 is SNHLY and CDR2 is FYNNEI. This CDR3 region has 14 residues. The V gene lost 5 bases and the J gene lost 0 bases, with 11 bases spanning the gap. CDR3 coding DNA: TGTGCCAGCAGTTTACAGGCGTACTCCTACGAGCAGTACTTC. It translates to CASSLQAYSYEQYF.

J is TRBJ2-3 and V is TRBV29-1; a possible D gene is TRBD2 (6 bases). V was shortened by 3 bases and J by 4 bases, with 14 bases between the two germline ends. In germline, CDR1 is SQVTM, CDR2 ANQGSEA. This CDR3 is built from 14 residues. This CDR3 is CSVDGGFLADTQYF. CDR3 nucleotides: TGCAGCGTTGACGGGGGATTTTTGGCAGATACGCAGTATTTT.

The chain joins TRBV4-1 to TRBJ2-6; 7 bases are a match to TRBD1. V lost 0 bases to trimming and J lost 0 bases; unmatched junction nucleotides: 11. Germline CDR1 and CDR2: MGHRA and YSYEKL. The CDR3 spans 20 residues. CDR3: CASSQDRGNRGHSGANVLTF. As DNA, the CDR3 is TGCGCCAGCAGCCAAGATAGGGGAAACAGGGGACACTCTGGGGCCAACGTCCTGACTTTC.

CDR3 amino acids: CASSLLGGSYEQYF. CDR3 DNA: TGTGCCAGCAGCCTACTCGGGGGGTCCTACGAGCAGTACTTC. The V gene is TRBV7-2, the J gene TRBJ2-7, with 7 bases that match TRBD2. The CDR3 extends over 14 amino acids. The V segment lost 5 bases and the J segment 1 base; nucleotides outside the gene matches: 5. Germline V gene sequence: CDR1 SGHTA, CDR2 FQGNSA.